The 6 T cell receptor beta chains presented below share a single source sample, sequenced in a study of cytomegalovirus exposure and HLA in healthy donors. The PCR contained 60 Vbeta and 13 Jbeta primers. Profiled with immunoSEQ multiplex PCR; TCRdb holds only in-frame clones, not every one. The top ten clones hold 0.95% to 1.5% of a sample with some 190,000 clones, approximately 83% of them seen once. Material for sequencing was PBMCs. All receptors derive from a boy aged 2 to 9 in good health and CMV-seronegative.

Turning to this clone: At one end, the junction sequence differs from germline, possibly due to a read error. The CDR3: CASSEWIRGAMNGQFF. The DNA for the CDR3 is TGTGCCAGCAGTGAATGGATACGGGGGGCTATGAATGGGCAGTTCTTC. The chain couples TRBV2 to TRBJ2-1; a weak D match, TRBD2 (7 bases). The CDR3 covers 16 residues. Per germline, CDR1 SNHLY and CDR2 FYNNEI.

The chain joins TRBV30 to TRBJ1-1; unclear D gene. V lost 2 bases and J lost 0, with 4 bases in between. This CDR3 has 12 amino acids. Germline loops: CDR1 GTSNPN, CDR2 SVGIG (reference sequence). CDR3 sequence reads: CAWSQVNTEAFF. The CDR3, as DNA: TGTGCCTGGAGTCAGGTGAACACTGAAGCTTTCTTT. The variable domain in full, with the rest retrieved from reference TRBV30 and TRBJ1-1, is SQTIHQWPATLVQPVGSPLSLECTVEGTSNPNLYWYRQAAGRGLQLLFYSVGIGQISSEVPQNLSASRPQDRQFILSSKKLLLSDSGFYLCAWSQVNTEAFFGQGTRLTVV.

The CDR3 nucleotides read TGTGCCAGCAGTCCCCTACCTGGAAACACCATATATTTT. This codes for CASSPLPGNTIYF. V usage is TRBV6-6 and J usage is TRBJ1-3, with D unclear. V was trimmed by 5 bases and J by 2 bases, leaving 7 bases between them. The CDR3 covers 13 residues. Per germline, CDR1 MNHNY and CDR2 SVGAGI (reference sequence).

The chain is built from TRBV5-1 and TRBJ1-2; the D is unclear. Trimming removed 0 bases at V and 3 bases at J, with 9 bases between. The germline V gene encodes CDR1 SGHRS and CDR2 YFSETQ. The CDR3 spans 14 residues. In DNA, the CDR3 is TGCGCCAGCAGCTTGGTCGGAGGAGACTATGGCTACACCTTC. Protein sequence: CASSLVGGDYGYTF. Based on the CDR3 plus reference TRBV5-1 and TRBJ1-2, the full variable domain is KAGVTQTPRYLIKTRGQQVTLSCSPISGHRSVSWYQQTPGQGLQFLFEYFSETQRNKGNFPGRFSGRQFSNSRSEMNVSTLELGDSALYLCASSLVGGDYGYTFGSGTRLTVV.

This chain joins TRBV11-2 and TRBJ2-7, with a weak D call TRBD2 (6 bases). This CDR3 spans 13 amino acids. The V gene's germline CDR1 is SGHAT and CDR2 FQNNGV. The V end lost 3 bases, the J end lost 2 bases, and 8 bases lay between the germline ends. CDR3 in amino acids: CASSLGTPYEQYF. The DNA for the CDR3 is TGTGCCAGCAGCTTGGGGACTCCCTACGAGCAGTACTTC.

The gene calls are TRBV10-1 and TRBJ2-5; 13 bases are shared with TRBD2. CDR1 and CDR2 (germline): WNHNN, SYGVQD (reference sequence). The length of the CDR3 is 17 residues. Germline trimming cut 8 bases from V and 1 base from J; bases unmatched to any gene: 10. CDR3 in DNA: TGCGCCAGCCGTCCGGGACTAGCGGGATTAGGCCAAGAGACCCAGTACTTC. Residues: CASRPGLAGLGQETQYF.